The clone carrying this T cell receptor (beta chain) showed up many times. Its target is not known. The V and J ends lost 6 bases and 8 bases, in that order; junction bases with no gene match: 8. The CDR3 consists of 15 residues. This sample is drawn from a study of CD8 T cells in ankylosing spondylitis. Points from the study as a whole: Enrichment of disease-linked clones was reportedly significant in matched ankylosing spondylitis synovial fluid. Seemingly distinctive of ankylosing spondylitis blood was a TCR beta motif formed by eight highly homologous variants. Earlier literature documents some of the motif variants in reactive arthritis synovial fluid and blood.

MiXCR, applied by TCRdb to the 5' RACE reads, yields one record per CDR3 protein. Found here are over 600,000 distinct CDR3 sequences, 15% to 20% of them singletons; the top ten hold about 19%. The chain carries TRBV12-3 or TRBV12-4 and TRBJ2-4; 12 bases line up with TRBD1. This TCR was sampled from a male donor with ankylosing spondylitis. The sequenced material came from blood, either unsorted or a sorted T cell fraction (not recorded which). CDR3 residues: CASSPGQGAKDIQYF. CDR3 nucleotides: TGTGCCAGCAGCCCGGGACAGGGGGCGAAGGACATTCAGTACTTC.